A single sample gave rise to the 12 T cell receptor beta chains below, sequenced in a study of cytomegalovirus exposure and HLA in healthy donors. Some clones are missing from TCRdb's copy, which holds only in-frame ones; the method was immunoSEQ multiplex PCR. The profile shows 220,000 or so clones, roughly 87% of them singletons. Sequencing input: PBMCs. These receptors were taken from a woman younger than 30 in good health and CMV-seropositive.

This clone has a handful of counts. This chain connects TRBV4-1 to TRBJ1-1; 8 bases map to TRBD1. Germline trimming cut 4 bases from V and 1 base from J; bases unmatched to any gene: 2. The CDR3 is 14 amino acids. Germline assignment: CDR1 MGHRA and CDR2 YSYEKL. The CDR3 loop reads CASSPGQANTEAFF. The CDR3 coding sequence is TGCGCCAGCAGCCCGGGACAGGCGAACACTGAAGCTTTCTTT.

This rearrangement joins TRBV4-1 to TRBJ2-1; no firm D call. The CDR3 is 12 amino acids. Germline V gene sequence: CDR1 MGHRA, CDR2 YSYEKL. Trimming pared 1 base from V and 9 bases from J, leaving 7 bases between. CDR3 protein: CASSQVPGEQFF. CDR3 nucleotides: TGCGCCAGCAGCCAAGTACCGGGTGAGCAGTTCTTC.

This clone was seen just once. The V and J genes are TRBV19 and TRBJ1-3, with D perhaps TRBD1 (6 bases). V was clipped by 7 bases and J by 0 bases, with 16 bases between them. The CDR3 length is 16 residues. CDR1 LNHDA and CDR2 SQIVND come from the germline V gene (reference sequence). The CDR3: CASTPTGSVSGNTIYF. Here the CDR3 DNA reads TGTGCCAGTACTCCGACAGGATCGGTCTCTGGAAACACCATATATTTT.

The CDR3 region has the DNA TGTGCCTGGAGTACCGGAGGGAGTAAGTTCTTC. It translates to CAWSTGGSKFF. The rearrangement joins TRBV30 to TRBJ2-1; TRBD2 might be the D (6 bases). The V gene lost 2 bases and the J gene lost 14 bases, with 13 bases spanning the gap. CDR1 is GTSNPN, CDR2 SVGIG, per germline (reference sequence). The CDR3 runs 11 residues.

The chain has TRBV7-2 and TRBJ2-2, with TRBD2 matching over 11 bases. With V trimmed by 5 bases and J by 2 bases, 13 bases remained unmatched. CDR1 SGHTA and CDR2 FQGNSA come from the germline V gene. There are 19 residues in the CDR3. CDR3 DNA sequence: TGTGCCAGCAGCCCCAATGGTGGGACTAGCGGACTCAACACCGGGGAGCTGTTTTTT. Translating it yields CASSPNGGTSGLNTGELFF.

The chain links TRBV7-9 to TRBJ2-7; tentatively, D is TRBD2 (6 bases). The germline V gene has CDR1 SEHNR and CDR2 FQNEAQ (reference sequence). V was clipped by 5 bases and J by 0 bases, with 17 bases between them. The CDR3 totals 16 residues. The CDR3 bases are TGTGCCAGCAGCCTAGGGGACTGGCGAAGCTCCTACGAGCAGTACTTC. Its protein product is CASSLGDWRSSYEQYF.

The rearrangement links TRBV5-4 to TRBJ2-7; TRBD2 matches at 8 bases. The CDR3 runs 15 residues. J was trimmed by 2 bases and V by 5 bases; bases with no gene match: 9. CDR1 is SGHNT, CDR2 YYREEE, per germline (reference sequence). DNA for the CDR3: TGTGCCAGCAGTTCGAGCGGGAGTTTTACCTACGAGCAGTACTTC. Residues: CASSSSGSFTYEQYF.

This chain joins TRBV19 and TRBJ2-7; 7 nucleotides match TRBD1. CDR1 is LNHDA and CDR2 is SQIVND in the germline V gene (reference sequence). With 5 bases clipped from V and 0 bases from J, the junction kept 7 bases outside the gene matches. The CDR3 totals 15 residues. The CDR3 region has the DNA TGTGCCAGTAGTCTGGTGGACAGGACCTCCTACGAGCAGTACTTC. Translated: CASSLVDRTSYEQYF.

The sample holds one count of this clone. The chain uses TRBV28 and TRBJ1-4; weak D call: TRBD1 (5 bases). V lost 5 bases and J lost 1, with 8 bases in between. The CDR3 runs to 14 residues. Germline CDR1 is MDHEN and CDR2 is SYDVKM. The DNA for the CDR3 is TGTGCCAGCAGTGGGACTTTAACTAATGAAAAACTGTTTTTT. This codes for CASSGTLTNEKLFF.

In DNA form, the CDR3 reads TGTGCCAGCAGCCATCTTCGGGACAGGGAGGGCGCTTTCTTT. This encodes CASSHLRDREGAFF. The chain combines TRBV4-2 with TRBJ1-1; TRBD1 agrees at 9 bases. Germline V lookup: CDR1 LGHNA, CDR2 YNFKEQ. The CDR3 spans 14 residues. J was trimmed by 11 bases and V by 3 bases; bases with no gene match: 10.

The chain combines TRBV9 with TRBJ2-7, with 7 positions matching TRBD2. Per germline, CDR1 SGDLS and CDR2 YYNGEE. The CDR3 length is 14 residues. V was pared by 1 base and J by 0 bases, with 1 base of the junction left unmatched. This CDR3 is CASSVTSASYEQYF. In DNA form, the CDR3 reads TGTGCCAGCAGCGTAACTAGCGCCTCCTACGAGCAGTACTTC. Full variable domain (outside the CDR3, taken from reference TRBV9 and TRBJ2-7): DSGVTQTPKHLITATGQRVTLRCSPRSGDLSVYWYQQSLDQGLQFLIQYYNGEERAKGNILERFSAQQFPDLHSELNLSSLELGDSALYFCASSVTSASYEQYFGPGTRLTVT.

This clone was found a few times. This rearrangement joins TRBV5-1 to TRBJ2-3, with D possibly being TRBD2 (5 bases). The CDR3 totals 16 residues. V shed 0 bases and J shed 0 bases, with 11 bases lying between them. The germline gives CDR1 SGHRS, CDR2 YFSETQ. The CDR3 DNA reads TGCGCCAGCAGCTTGGGAGCGGTCATGAGCACAGATACGCAGTATTTT. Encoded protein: CASSLGAVMSTDTQYF.